One and the same sample provided the 24 T cell receptor beta chains below, sequenced in a study of tumor-infiltrating lymphocytes in primary liver carcinoma. They got blood RNA out of unsorted whole blood and also pulled out germline DNA. Researchers generated TCR beta cDNA from about 460 ng of total RNA, relying on a constant-region primer. Slightly modified ARM-PCR served as the procedure for the TCR beta libraries. These libraries came from three rounds of nested multiplex PCR. Researchers ran the first two PCR rounds for 9 to 10 cycles each with TRBV1-TRBV30 forward primers and a C-beta reverse primer. TCRdb ran MiXCR on the multiplex PCR reads and lists one entry per CDR3 protein. The sample consists of fewer than 400,000 distinct CDR3 sequences, nearly 60% of them appearing once. Input material: peripheral blood. These receptors were taken from a woman in her twenties or thirties with primary liver carcinoma and hepatitis B virus infection.

Notes on this clonotype: A single base separates this from a much larger clone, so it may be a read error. The rearrangement uses TRBV12-3 or TRBV12-4 and TRBJ2-3; D is ambiguous. This CDR3 region has 14 residues. The CDR3 protein is CTSSFTSSTDTQYF. CDR3 nucleotide sequence: TGTACCAGCAGTTTCACCTCTAGCACAGATACGCAGTATTTT.

CDR3 nucleotide sequence: TGTGCCAGCAGTTACCGCGACTCCTCAGATACGCAGTATTTT. Amino acid sequence: CASSYRDSSDTQYF. J is TRBJ2-3 and V is TRBV6-2 or TRBV6-3; D is ambiguous. The CDR3 runs to 14 residues. Trimming took off 2 bases at V and 4 bases at J, with 10 bases between the two ends. CDR1 and CDR2 (germline): MNHEY, SVGEGT.

This clonotype has just one count. The gene calls are TRBV24-1 and TRBJ1-2; TRBD1 is a possible D gene (6 bases). This CDR3 comprises 14 residues. The V and J ends lost 3 bases and 4 bases respectively, with 11 bases between them. In germline, CDR1 is KGHDR, CDR2 SFDVKD. CDR3 amino acids: CATSDPGTTYGYTF. The CDR3 DNA follows: TGTGCCACCAGTGATCCCGGGACAACCTATGGCTACACCTTC.

A remark on this clonotype: No conserved phenylalanine or tryptophan is present at the end of the CDR3, so a read error is the likely explanation. The chain joins TRBV6-6 to TRBJ2-3; 9 nucleotides align to TRBD2. The germline CDR1 and CDR2 sequences are MNHNY and SVGAGI (reference sequence). With V trimmed by 2 bases and J by 4 bases, 4 bases remained unmatched. The length of the CDR3 is 15 residues. The CDR3 loop is CASSYRAGGADTQYL. CDR3 nucleotides: TGTGCCAGCAGTTACCGTGCGGGAGGGGCAGATACGCAGTATCTT.

A word on this clonotype: An end of the junction does not agree with germline; a read error may underlie this. This chain links TRBV29-1 with TRBJ1-2, with TRBD1 matching 7 bases. Per the germline V gene, CDR1 is SQVTM and CDR2 is ANQGSEA. The CDR3 is 14 residues long. CDR3 region: CSIKGDSANYGYIF. The CDR3 DNA is TGCAGCATTAAGGGGGACAGTGCTAACTATGGCTACATCTTC.

This clonotype has a count of ten or more. This chain connects TRBV11-2 to TRBJ2-1; tentatively, D is TRBD2 (5 bases). With 5 bases removed from V and 9 bases from J, the gap between germline ends came to 14 bases. Germline V gene lookup returns CDR1 SGHAT and CDR2 FQNNGV. The CDR3 is 13 amino acids. CDR3 region: CASSRIVGVEQFF. CDR3 nucleotide sequence: TGTGCCAGCAGCCGAATCGTCGGGGTTGAGCAGTTCTTC.

This clonotype appeared a few times. The chain uses TRBV29-1 and TRBJ1-2; weak D call: TRBD1 (5 bases). Germline V gives CDR1 SQVTM, CDR2 ANQGSEA. The CDR3 length is 12 residues. V was shortened by 6 bases and J by 7 bases, with 15 bases between the two germline ends. In nucleotides, the CDR3 is TGCAGCGTCTCCGAGCGCAGGGCTGGCTACACCTTC. Translating gives CSVSERRAGYTF.

Comment on this clonotype: At one of its ends the junction is not consistent with the germline gene, which may arise from a read error. V is TRBV11-2 and J is TRBJ2-7; 7 bases agree with TRBD2. Looked up from germline, CDR1 is SGHAT and CDR2 is FQNNGV. The length of the CDR3 is 12 residues. CDR3 DNA: TGTGCCAGCCGAAGACTAGCCCACGAGCAGCACTTC. Translation: CASRRLAHEQHF.

The rearrangement joins TRBV28 to TRBJ2-7; 7 bases map to TRBD1. Germline CDR1 MDHEN, CDR2 SYDVKM. The CDR3 sequence is 12 residues long. In DNA form, the CDR3 reads TGTGCTATACAGGGGTATTTCGGCGAGCAGTACTTC. It specifies CAIQGYFGEQYF.

The chain couples TRBV29-1 to TRBJ2-1; a possible D gene is TRBD1 (5 bases). Germline V gene lookup returns CDR1 SQVTM and CDR2 ANQGSEA. The CDR3 loop spans 14 amino acids. CDR3 DNA sequence: TGCGGGGCCTGGCCGGCCATCGGCGGCGATGAGCAGTTCTTC. The encoded protein is CGAWPAIGGDEQFF.

This clonotype was detected ten times or more. V and J are TRBV6-1 and TRBJ1-5; D is ambiguous. The CDR3 has 13 amino acids. Germline CDR1 MNHNS, CDR2 SASEGT. Trimming took 6 bases from V and 3 from J, leaving 9 bases between them. Written as DNA, the CDR3 is TGTGCCAGCAGCATCGAGGTCAATCAGCCCCAGCATTTT. It specifies CASSIEVNQPQHF.

As for this clonotype: A much larger clone is a single base away; this may be a read error. This chain connects TRBV12-3 or TRBV12-4 to TRBJ2-5; unclear D gene. This CDR3 is 16 amino acids long. CDR3 residues: CAGSFFGELAQETQYF. CDR3 bases: TGTGCCGGCAGTTTTTTTGGGGAACTGGCGCAAGAGACCCAGTACTTC.

Regarding this clonotype: One base away lies a much larger clone, so this may be a sequencing read error. The CDR3 end shows no conserved phenylalanine or tryptophan, and so a read error is likely. The J gene is TRBJ1-6, the V gene TRBV6-1; D is unresolved. CDR1 and CDR2 from the germline V gene are MNHNS and SASEGT. Trimming pared 6 bases from V and 7 bases from J, leaving 10 bases between. This CDR3 contains 13 residues. The chain's CDR3 is CASRESANSPLHS. Here the CDR3 DNA reads TGTGCCAGCAGGGAGTCCGCGAATTCACCCCTCCACTCT.

The chain employs TRBV7-8 and TRBJ2-1; D gene ambiguous. The length of the CDR3 is 14 residues. V was trimmed by 5 bases and J by 6 bases, leaving 14 bases between them. Per germline, CDR1 SGHVS and CDR2 FQNEAQ. The CDR3 sequence: CASSPSGISNEQFF. The CDR3 DNA sequence: TGTGCCAGCAGCCCCAGTGGCATCAGCAATGAGCAGTTCTTC.

This clonotype was found a few times. The V call is TRBV6-5, the J call TRBJ1-3; 7 nucleotides agree with TRBD1. Germline V lookup: CDR1 MNHEY, CDR2 SVGAGI. After removal of 5 bases from V and 6 bases from J, the junction contained 7 bases not matched to a gene. There are 14 residues in the CDR3. The CDR3 region is CASSRDRELNTIYF. CDR3 DNA: TGTGCCAGCAGTCGTGACAGGGAGCTAAACACCATATATTTT.

Note on this clonotype: A much larger clone lies a single base off, so this may be a read error. The chain combines TRBV11-2 with TRBJ2-7; possible D gene TRBD2, 5 bases. The V gene's germline CDR1 is SGHAT and CDR2 FQNNGV. The CDR3 consists of 15 residues. The CDR3 loop reads CASSPHPGSSYGQYF. DNA of the CDR3: TGTGCCAGCAGCCCGCATCCTGGGAGCTCCTACGGGCAGTACTTC.

Details on this clonotype: This may be a read error: a much more frequent sequence differs by one nucleotide. The chain links TRBV6-1 to TRBJ1-1; 7 nucleotides match TRBD1. The CDR3 contains 17 residues. The germline gives CDR1 MNHNS, CDR2 SASEGT. CDR3 DNA sequence: TGTGCCAGCAGTTCCCTCCGGGACAGAGATATGAACACTAAAGCTTTCTTT. Its protein product is CASSSLRDRDMNTKAFF.

The table lists this clonotype with a count of one. Given a much more abundant clone one base away, this may be a read error. The V and J genes are TRBV12-3 or TRBV12-4 and TRBJ2-1, with D unresolved. CDR3 length: 15 amino acids. Trimming cost V 6 bases and J 2 bases, with 14 bases left between them. The CDR3: CASSLIPETYNEQFF. The CDR3 nucleotides read TGTGCCAGCAGCTTAATTCCGGAGACCTACAATGAGCAGTTCTTC.

The chain recombines TRBV6-2 or TRBV6-3 with TRBJ2-1; TRBD2 is a possible D gene (5 bases). V was clipped by 8 bases and J by 6 bases, with 20 bases between them. Germline values: CDR1 MNHEY, CDR2 SVGEGT. CDR3 length: 15 amino acids. CDR3 DNA sequence: TGTGCCAGCCGACGATCCGGCAGCGGCCCCAATGAGCAGTTCTTC. Its translation: CASRRSGSGPNEQFF.

This clonotype showed up just a few times. V usage is TRBV12-3 or TRBV12-4 and J usage is TRBJ2-2, with 11 bases identical to TRBD2. The CDR3 totals 16 residues. Unmatched junction bases numbered 7, after V lost 5 bases and J lost 5 bases. The CDR3 DNA is TGTGCCAGCAGTCGGTCGACTAGCGGGGAGACCGGGGAGCTGTTTTTT. It encodes CASSRSTSGETGELFF.

Of note for this clonotype: Since a much larger clone is just one base distant, this may be a read error. The chain links TRBV12-3 or TRBV12-4 to TRBJ2-1, with a tentative D call TRBD2 (6 bases). This CDR3 is 14 amino acids long. The DNA for the CDR3 is TGTGCCAGCAGTTCCGGAGGGCGTTACAATGAGGAGTTCTTC. It is translated as CASSSGGRYNEEFF.

This clonotype was observed a single time. Since a much larger clone is just one base distant, this may be a read error. The rearrangement joins TRBV12-3 or TRBV12-4 to TRBJ1-2; D gene unclear. This CDR3 is 14 amino acids long. Trimming stripped 4 bases from V and 8 bases from J, with 17 bases between. CDR3 sequence: CASSSQGNSYGYTF. The DNA for the CDR3 is TGTGCCAGCAGTTCCCAAGGAAATTCCTACGGCTACACCTTC.

Turning to this clonotype: A much larger clone sits a single nucleotide away, making a read error possible. This CDR3 is missing its conserved last phenylalanine or tryptophan, likely due to a read error. The chain links TRBV29-1 to TRBJ1-1, with D uncertain. V lost 6 bases, J lost 0 bases, and 8 bases lay in between. The CDR3 spans 12 residues. Germline CDR1 is SQVTM and CDR2 is ANQGSEA. In DNA form, the CDR3 reads TGCAGCGTGGCCTATATGAACACTGAAGCTTTCTCT. This codes for CSVAYMNTEAFS.

As for this clonotype: One end of the junction does not line up with germline, which may come from a read error. The chain links TRBV12-3 or TRBV12-4 to TRBJ2-3, with TRBD2 matching 12 bases. The CDR3 is 15 residues long. CDR3 coding DNA: TGTGCCAGCAGTTGGACTAGCGGGACCACAGACACGCAGTATTTT. Protein: CASSWTSGTTDTQYF.